This TCR beta chain was sequenced during a study of cytomegalovirus exposure and HLA in healthy donors. The PCR had 60 Vbeta and 13 Jbeta primers. Data came from immunoSEQ multiplex PCR; TCRdb stores just in-frame clones and leaves some out. Of roughly 190,000 clones listed, roughly 80% are singletons. The germline CDR1 and CDR2 sequences are SGHDN and FVKESK. The CDR3 spans 13 residues. The ends were cut back, 3 bases at V and 10 bases at J, with 10 bases in the middle. With respect to this clone: Its specificity is unknown.

The study's findings and limits: It was taken for granted in presence/absence analyses that sequencing depth across donors was roughly uniform. Indistinguishable V segments such as TRBV6-2 and TRBV6-3 were excluded.

Sample: PBMCs. This clonotype originated in a woman between 18 and 29 years old in good health and CMV-seronegative. The rearrangement links TRBV14 to TRBJ1-6; possible D gene TRBD1, 6 bases. Written as DNA, the CDR3 is TGTGCCAGCAGCCAGGACAGAGGATCACCCCTCCACTTT. This encodes CASSQDRGSPLHF.